Listed here is a single TCR beta chain. The CDR3 length is 12 residues. The V end lost 0 bases, the J end lost 9 bases, and 7 bases lay between the germline ends. Germline lookup yields CDR1 SGHRS and CDR2 YFSETQ. Original handling: Researchers report that nucleated cell counts were estimated from reference gene primer amplification. Generated by immunoSEQ multiplex PCR, the TCRdb table keeps only in-frame clones and is missing some. That table furnishes V, J and clone size, whereas the DNA furnished D and trimming. The sample lists under 150,000 clones, 88% occurring once. This entry comes from a study of blood T cell repertoires in COVID-19. Study details: COVID-19 samples from acute and convalescent phases originated in the United States, Italy and Spain. In each case, the material was cDNA or gDNA derived from T cells, B-cell-depleted T cells, or PBMCs.

The V gene is TRBV5-1, the J gene TRBJ2-1; tentatively, D is TRBD2 (6 bases). This clonotype originated in a human donor in a cohort sampled during active COVID-19. Sequenced: peripheral blood. The CDR3 region is CASSLAGGEQFF. CDR3 bases: TGCGCCAGCAGCTTGGCCGGGGGTGAGCAGTTCTTC.